This TCR beta chain is from a study of tumor and adjacent non-tumor tissue in lung cancer. Findings and caveats of the study: Compared with tumor, normal lung showed significantly lower TCR diversity.

The germline V gene encodes CDR1 MDHEN and CDR2 SYDVKM. The CDR3 length is 12 residues. A modified ARM-PCR protocol with three rounds of nested PCR amplified TCRbeta. TCRdb ran MiXCR on the multiplex PCR reads and lists one entry per CDR3 protein. In the table there are some 71,000 distinct CDR3 sequences, 72% of which are singletons. About this clonotype itself: Its antigen is currently unknown. The junction and the germline gene differ at one end; a read error may be behind it.

No cell sorting was done before RNA was extracted from the tissue. This receptor was taken from a woman aged 35 to 49 with non-small cell lung cancer. Sequencing was done on a sample of lung tumor tissue. V gene TRBV28 combines with J gene TRBJ2-7, with D perhaps matching TRBD2 (5 bases). The DNA for the CDR3 is TGTGCCAGCCCGGGGATGTCCTACGAGCGGTACTTC. This translates into CASPGMSYERYF.